The present T cell receptor (beta chain) was sequenced within a study of control samples from healthy donors and cancer patients. Clones were read by immunoSEQ multiplex PCR, and TCRdb kept only the in-frame ones, dropping some. The sample yields 65,000 to 90,000 clones, around 87% seen once. This TCR was recovered from a man aged 45 to 65 in good health. Sequencing used blood.

CDR3 in DNA: TGTGCCAGTAGTATAGTAGCGGGAGAGGTGTACGAGCAGTACTTC. As protein: CASSIVAGEVYEQYF. The chain uses TRBV19 and TRBJ2-7; 9 nucleotides agree with TRBD2. The germline V gene has CDR1 LNHDA and CDR2 SQIVND (reference sequence). The CDR3 has 15 residues. With V trimmed by 1 base and J by 4 bases, 5 bases remained unmatched.